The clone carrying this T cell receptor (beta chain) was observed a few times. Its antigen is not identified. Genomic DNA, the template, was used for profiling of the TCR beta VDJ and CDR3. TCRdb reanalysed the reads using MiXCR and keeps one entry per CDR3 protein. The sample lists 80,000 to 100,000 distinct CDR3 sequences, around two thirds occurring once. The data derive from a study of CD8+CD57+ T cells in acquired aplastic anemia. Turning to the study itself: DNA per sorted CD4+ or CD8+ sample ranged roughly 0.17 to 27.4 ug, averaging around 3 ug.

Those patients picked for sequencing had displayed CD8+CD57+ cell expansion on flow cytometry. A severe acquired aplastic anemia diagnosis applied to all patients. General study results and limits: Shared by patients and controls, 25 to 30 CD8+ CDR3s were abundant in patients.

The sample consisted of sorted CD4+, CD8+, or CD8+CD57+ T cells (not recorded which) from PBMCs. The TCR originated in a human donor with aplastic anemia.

CDR3 in DNA: TGCAGTGCTAGTCTCGGACAGGAGATAGATACGCAGTATTTT. This encodes CSASLGQEIDTQYF. This chain joins TRBV20-1 and TRBJ2-3; 7 bases match TRBD1. This CDR3 spans 14 amino acids. The V segment lost 3 bases and the J segment 5 bases; nucleotides outside the gene matches: 8. Germline V gene data show CDR1 as DFQATT and CDR2 as SNEGSKA (reference sequence).